These T cell receptor beta chains were read from a single sample in a study of T cell responses to AZD1222 COVID-19 vaccine. Generated by immunoSEQ multiplex PCR, the TCRdb table keeps only in-frame clones and is missing some. The sample includes about 140,000 clones, 85% to 95% of them seen just once. The source material was peripheral blood, sampled after recovery from COVID-19. The receptors were sampled from an adult who had recovered from COVID-19. CDR3s include the opening cysteine and the closing phenylalanine or tryptophan. The D gene is left open where the match is weak. Rows give clone size only sometimes, using once, few, many, or a class for an expanded clone.

TRBV5-5,TRBD1,TRBJ1-2,once,15,TGTGCCAGCAGCTTGGAGACAGGGATATTCTATGGCTACACCTTC,CASSLETGIFYGYTF
TRBV7-8,NA,TRBJ1-3,NA,15,TGTGCCAGCAGCTTAGGGCGGAACTCTGGAAACACCATATATTTT,CASSLGRNSGNTIYF
TRBV18,NA,TRBJ2-7,NA,12,TGTGCCAGCTCACCGCGGAATTACGAGCAGTACTTC,CASSPRNYEQYF
TRBV3-1/TRBV3-2,NA,TRBJ2-5,NA,15,TGTGCCAGCAGCCAAGGGCGTCTCGAAAGGGAGACCCAGTACTTC,CASSQGRLERETQYF
TRBV14,TRBD2,TRBJ2-1,NA,11,TGTGCCAGCAGCCAGGGACTAGAGCAGTTCTTC,CASSQGLEQFF
TRBV2,NA,TRBJ2-2,NA,14,TGTGCCAGCACCCCAAAGGGGGTCGGGGGGGAGCTGTTTTTT,CASTPKGVGGELFF
TRBV7-8,NA,TRBJ1-5,NA,12,TGTGCCAGCAGCTTAGCGGATCAGCCCCAGCATTTT,CASSLADQPQHF
TRBV5-1,NA,TRBJ2-7,once,14,TGCGCCAGCAGCCCGGACACAGGTCTGGTCGAGCAGTACTTC,CASSPDTGLVEQYF
TRBV2,TRBD1,TRBJ2-5,NA,15,TGTGCCAGCAGCCTTTCAGGGACAGGTATTACGGCCCAGTACTTC,CASSLSGTGITAQYF
TRBV7-8,NA,TRBJ1-5,NA,13,TGTGCCAGCAGCTTATCGCCTCTGCAGCCCCAGCATTTT,CASSLSPLQPQHF
TRBV13,TRBD2,TRBJ2-5,NA,18,TGTGCCAGCAGCTTCCTCACTAGATTGACTAGCGGCCAAGAGACCCAGTACTTC,CASSFLTRLTSGQETQYF
TRBV5-1,TRBD1,TRBJ1-1,NA,13,TGCGCCAGCAGCTTGGGACAGGGCGCTGAAGCTTTCTTT,CASSLGQGAEAFF
TRBV10-2,TRBD2,TRBJ2-3,NA,17,TGCGCCAGCAGTGGGACTAGCGGGAGCGCGAGCACAGATACGCAGTATTTT,CASSGTSGSASTDTQYF
TRBV18,NA,TRBJ1-2,NA,15,TGTGCCAGCTCACTGCAGTCAGGCAGCGTCGATGGCTACACCTTC,CASSLQSGSVDGYTF
TRBV2,TRBD2,TRBJ2-2,NA,15,TGTGCCAGCAGTTATGGACTAGCGGGGACCGGGGAGCTGTTTTTT,CASSYGLAGTGELFF
TRBV24-1,TRBD1,TRBJ2-1,NA,15,TGTGCCACCAGTGATACCGGGACAGGGTGGAATGAGCAGTTCTTC,CATSDTGTGWNEQFF
TRBV6-5,NA,TRBJ2-3,NA,14,TGTGCCAGCGGAGTGAGCGGGAGCACAGATACGCAGTATTTT,CASGVSGSTDTQYF
TRBV6-6,NA,TRBJ1-5,NA,14,TGTGCCGCAAGACCGGAGGGGGATAATCAGCCCCAGCATTTT,CAARPEGDNQPQHF
TRBV28,NA,TRBJ2-1,once,15,TGTGCCAGCGGGGGAATAGCGGAGGCCTACGTAGGGCAGTTCTTC,CASGGIAEAYVGQFF
TRBV2,NA,TRBJ1-3,few,12,TGTGCCAGCAATCGATTTGGAAACACCATATATTTT,CASNRFGNTIYF
TRBV5-1,NA,TRBJ2-1,NA,14,TGCGCCAGCAGCTTATCCAGTCCCGAGAATGAGCAGTTCTTC,CASSLSSPENEQFF
TRBV29-1,NA,TRBJ1-1,NA,11,TGCAGCGTTGAAACGAACACTGAAGCTTTCTTT,CSVETNTEAFF
TRBV19,TRBD1,TRBJ1-1,NA,14,TGTGCCAGTAGTACCCCGGGACAGAGTTTTGAAGCTTTCTTT,CASSTPGQSFEAFF
TRBV10-3,NA,TRBJ1-1,NA,14,TGTGCCATCAGTTCCTCAATGGGTTCTCGTCAAGCTTTCTTT,CAISSSMGSRQAFF
TRBV19,NA,TRBJ2-3,NA,14,TGTGCCAGTAGGGTGGGAAACGGACAGAATACGCAGTATTTT,CASRVGNGQNTQYF
TRBV6-5,NA,TRBJ2-2,NA,15,TGTGCCAGCAAAGGATGGACGGAAAACACCGGGGAGCTGTTTTTT,CASKGWTENTGELFF
TRBV6-1,NA,TRBJ1-2,few,15,TGTGCCAGCAGTGAATGGTTCAGAATAAACTATGGCTACACCTTC,CASSEWFRINYGYTF
TRBV7-3,TRBD2,TRBJ2-5,NA,14,TGTGCCAGCAGCATACTAGCGGATCAAGAGACCCAGTACTTC,CASSILADQETQYF
TRBV7-3,NA,TRBJ2-3,NA,14,TGTGCCAGCAGCTCGCTGGGATACACAGATACGCAGTATTTT,CASSSLGYTDTQYF
TRBV27,NA,TRBJ2-1,NA,13,TGTGCCAGCAGTTTAGGGGGCTACAATGAGCAGTTCTTC,CASSLGGYNEQFF
TRBV19,TRBD1,TRBJ2-7,NA,16,TGTGCCAGTAGTATAGCGGGATCGACAGGGTACCACGAGCAGTACTTC,CASSIAGSTGYHEQYF
TRBV28,NA,TRBJ1-4,NA,14,TGTGCCAGCAGTTTGCGGGGAGCTAATGAAAAACTGTTTTTT,CASSLRGANEKLFF
TRBV29-1,NA,TRBJ1-2,NA,11,TGCGGGGGGACTTCAGGCTATGGCTACACCTTC,CGGTSGYGYTF
TRBV11-2,NA,TRBJ2-7,NA,12,TGTGCCAGCAGCTTAGAAGGCTACGAGCAGTACTTC,CASSLEGYEQYF
TRBV4-1,TRBD2,TRBJ2-3,once,18,TGCGCCAGCAGCCCGGGACTAGCGGGAGCCGTAAGCACAGATACGCAGTATTTT,CASSPGLAGAVSTDTQYF
TRBV6-5,NA,TRBJ2-3,NA,13,TGTGCCAGCAAGGCGGGTGGCACAGATACGCAGTATTTT,CASKAGGTDTQYF
TRBV29-1,NA,TRBJ2-3,NA,14,TGCAGCGTTGATGGTCTAGCTCTCTCAGATACGCAGTATTTT,CSVDGLALSDTQYF
TRBV7-9,NA,TRBJ1-1,NA,14,TGTGCCAGCAGCTTAGAGAGTCTGAGCAATGAGGCTTTCTTT,CASSLESLSNEAFF
TRBV5-6,NA,TRBJ2-7,NA,15,TGTGCCAGCAGCTCCGGACCCTCCAGCTCCTACGAGCAGTACTTC,CASSSGPSSSYEQYF
TRBV20-1,NA,TRBJ1-5,NA,16,TGCAGTGCTAGTATGACAGGCCGCTTGGGCAATCAGCCCCAGCATTTT,CSASMTGRLGNQPQHF
TRBV27,TRBD1,TRBJ1-2,few,16,TGTGCCAGCAGTTTAATGTACGGGACAGTCTCCCAAGGCTACACCTTC,CASSLMYGTVSQGYTF
TRBV7-2,NA,TRBJ1-2,NA,12,TGTGCCAGCAGCGTCCAGGGTCATGGCTACACCTTC,CASSVQGHGYTF
TRBV11-2,NA,TRBJ1-1,NA,13,TGTGCCAGCAGCTTAGCGGGCGTCACTGAAGCTTTCTTT,CASSLAGVTEAFF
TRBV20-1,TRBD2,TRBJ2-7,NA,13,TGCAGTGCTAGTCCTAGCGGGATGGGGGAGCAGTACTTC,CSASPSGMGEQYF
TRBV5-1,TRBD2,TRBJ2-1,NA,16,TGCGCCAGCAGCTTGGTAGCTAGCGGGGTGTACAATGAGCAGTTCTTC,CASSLVASGVYNEQFF
TRBV7-9,NA,TRBJ2-1,NA,14,TGTGCCAGCAGCTTTCAAGGATTCAACAATGAGCAGTTCTTC,CASSFQGFNNEQFF
TRBV5-4,TRBD2,TRBJ2-7,few,15,TGTGCCAGCAGTTTTAGCGGGGCGTTGGTTAGCGAGCAGTACTTC,CASSFSGALVSEQYF